What follows is one T cell receptor beta chain and its context. The entry originates in a study of blood T cell repertoires in COVID-19. V was clipped by 6 bases and J by 5 bases, with 26 bases between them. This CDR3 has 17 residues. CDR1 and CDR2 from the germline V gene are SGHTS and YDEGEE. The method was immunoSEQ multiplex PCR; TCRdb's version includes in-frame clones alone and lacks a portion of them. Of approximately 190,000 clones in the sample, under 85% were seen once. The chain couples TRBV5-8 to TRBJ1-2; possible D gene TRBD1, 5 bases. What was sequenced was peripheral blood. This TCR was sampled from a woman aged 40 to 50 with acute or convalescent COVID-19. As DNA, the CDR3 is TGTGCCAGCACCTCACCCCGACAGACCAGAGTAAAGTATGGCTACACCTTC. The encoded protein is CASTSPRQTRVKYGYTF.